Following are 14 T cell receptor beta chains from one sample sequenced in a study of blood T cell repertoires in COVID-19 (dated by TCRdb to 2020 to 2022). The library was built by means of the immunoSEQ multiplex PCR assay. The clones in this table, taken by TCRdb from immuneACCESS, are in-frame only. Not every clone is retained; where verified, under half of the shortfall comes from an unresolved V gene, and the cause of the rest is unknown. The sample table lists about 110,000 clones, more than 65% of them with a count of one. In total, the top ten clones hold approximately 3.9% of the sample. Sequenced material: peripheral blood. The receptors here all came from a woman of 80 years or more with acute or convalescent COVID-19.

This clone was detected only a few times. The genes are TRBV6-6 and TRBJ1-1; perhaps TRBD1 as D (6 bases). The germline V and J ends were trimmed by 4 bases and 10 bases, with 16 bases remaining between them. Germline V gives CDR1 MNHNY, CDR2 SVGAGI (reference sequence). The CDR3 totals 13 residues. CDR3 sequence (DNA): TGTGCCAGCAGTTCAGGGGCCGTCGTCGTAGCTTTCTTT. It translates to CASSSGAVVVAFF.

The chain is built from TRBV5-1 and TRBJ1-1; 7 bases align to TRBD1. With V trimmed by 0 bases and J by 1 base, 9 bases remained unmatched. Looked up from germline, CDR1 is SGHRS and CDR2 is YFSETQ. The CDR3 runs to 17 residues. CDR3 in DNA: TGCGCCAGCAGCTTGGATACCCGAAGACAGGGGAACACTGAAGCTTTCTTT. Its protein is CASSLDTRRQGNTEAFF.

The chain recombines TRBV2 with TRBJ2-5, with TRBD1 matching over 7 bases. CDR3 length: 14 residues. Germline V gives CDR1 SNHLY, CDR2 FYNNEI. With V trimmed by 10 bases and J by 7 bases, 15 bases remained unmatched. The DNA of the CDR3 is TGTGCCACCATCCCACGACAGGGTGTTGCGACCCAGTACTTC. Protein sequence: CATIPRQGVATQYF.

The V gene is TRBV7-2, the J gene TRBJ2-7; 9 bases are shared with TRBD1. Germline assignment: CDR1 SGHTA and CDR2 FQGNSA. This CDR3 is 15 amino acids long. V dropped 5 bases and J dropped 2; count of bases not matched to a gene: 7. DNA of the CDR3: TGTGCCAGCAGCCAAACAGGGGGCTCAACCTACGAGCAGTACTTC. Its translation: CASSQTGGSTYEQYF.

The V call is TRBV19, the J call TRBJ1-2, with 9 nucleotides matching TRBD1. Germline V gene lookup returns CDR1 LNHDA and CDR2 SQIVND (reference sequence). The CDR3 is 15 amino acids. Unmatched junction bases numbered 4, after V lost 0 bases and J lost 5 bases. CDR3 in DNA: TGTGCCAGTAGTATAGATCGGGGACAGGGATATGGCTACACCTTC. This translates into CASSIDRGQGYGYTF.

The table lists this clone with a few counts. The rearrangement joins TRBV5-1 to TRBJ1-1; 8 bases fit TRBD1. The CDR3 extends over 14 amino acids. CDR1 and CDR2 from the germline V gene are SGHRS and YFSETQ. Trimming removed 4 bases from V and 4 bases from J; junction bases left unmatched: 6. CDR3 sequence: CASSDTGGTTEAFF. DNA for the CDR3: TGCGCCAGCAGCGACACAGGGGGGACCACTGAAGCTTTCTTT.

The genes are TRBV4-2 and TRBJ1-2; D not certain. Germline CDR1 and CDR2: LGHNA and YNFKEQ. CDR3 length equals 13 residues. The V and J ends lost 1 base and 7 bases respectively, with 10 bases between them. CDR3 DNA sequence: TGTGCCAGCAGCCAAGTCGGGGATGCTGGCTACACCTTC. It specifies CASSQVGDAGYTF.

The V gene is TRBV18, the J gene TRBJ1-6, with 7 bases lining up with TRBD1. The germline gives CDR1 KGHSH, CDR2 LQKENI. V was clipped by 2 bases and J by 10 bases; unmatched bases: 11. This CDR3 spans 16 amino acids. The chain's CDR3 is CASSPAVRQGHSPLHF. The CDR3 DNA follows: TGTGCCAGCTCACCAGCCGTTCGACAGGGACACTCACCCCTCCACTTT.

V usage is TRBV5-1 and J usage is TRBJ2-7; D is unclear. This CDR3 contains 15 residues. From germline, CDR1 is SGHRS and CDR2 YFSETQ. With 0 bases removed from V and 7 bases from J, the gap between germline ends came to 17 bases. CDR3 in DNA: TGCGCCAGCAGCTTGGTAGCATCCCCCGACGGGGAGCAGTACTTC. Amino acids: CASSLVASPDGEQYF.

The chain combines TRBV6-5 with TRBJ1-4; possibly TRBD1 for D (6 bases). The V and J ends lost 2 bases and 2 bases respectively, with 12 bases between them. The germline V gene has CDR1 MNHEY and CDR2 SVGAGI. The CDR3 runs to 16 residues. The CDR3 spells CASSYGQGITNEKLFF. The CDR3 bases are TGTGCCAGCAGTTACGGGCAGGGGATCACTAATGAAAAACTGTTTTTT.

This clone was seen only a few times. This rearrangement joins TRBV5-1 to TRBJ2-7, with 8 bases matching TRBD2. Per the germline V gene, CDR1 is SGHRS and CDR2 is YFSETQ. With V trimmed by 2 bases and J by 2 bases, 3 bases remained unmatched. This CDR3 spans 14 amino acids. CDR3 coding DNA: TGCGCCAGCAGCTTCGGGGGGGTAGCCTACGAGCAGTACTTC. Its protein is CASSFGGVAYEQYF.

The chain carries TRBV5-1 and TRBJ1-2; possibly TRBD1 for D (6 bases). The CDR3 totals 15 residues. V was shortened by 4 bases and J by 0 bases, with 13 bases between the two germline ends. Germline V gene sequence: CDR1 SGHRS, CDR2 YFSETQ. The chain's CDR3 is CASSPRTDANYGYTF. The CDR3 DNA follows: TGCGCCAGCAGCCCGAGGACAGATGCTAACTATGGCTACACCTTC.

The chain uses TRBV5-4 and TRBJ1-2; D is perhaps TRBD1 (6 bases). Germline CDR1 reads SGHNT; CDR2 reads YYREEE (reference sequence). CDR3 size: 14 residues. Trimming shortened V by 4 bases and J by 4 bases, and 14 bases separated the two germline ends. CDR3 region: CASSPLQGSYGYTF. As DNA, the CDR3 is TGTGCCAGCAGCCCACTACAGGGAAGCTATGGCTACACCTTC.

This chain uses TRBV20-1 with TRBJ1-1; TRBD1 is a possible D gene (5 bases). This CDR3 has 11 residues. Germline CDR1 is DFQATT and CDR2 is SNEGSKA (reference sequence). Deletions cut 3 bases from V and 8 bases from J, with 10 bases between. CDR3 region: CSARGGFEAFF. CDR3 DNA: TGCAGTGCTAGGGGGGGATTCGAAGCTTTCTTT.